A single sample gave rise to the 10 T cell receptor beta chains below, sequenced in a study of graft-versus-host responses after intestinal transplantation. Antigen specificity for these receptors is unknown. Profiling relied on immunoSEQ multiplex PCR, and the TCRdb table lists in-frame clones only, not all of them. The table lists 75,000 to 95,000 clones, about 93% of them singletons, with approximately 2% in the top ten. Sequenced here: unstimulated CD8+ T cells sorted from spleen or lymph node cells, sampled before intestinal transplant. Source of these receptors: a human donor who received an intestinal transplant.

This chain connects TRBV5-1 to TRBJ1-2; 9 bases are a match to TRBD1. Trimming cost V 6 bases and J 5 bases; bases outside gene matches: 5. In germline, CDR1 is SGHRS, CDR2 YFSETQ. The CDR3 length is 13 residues. DNA of the CDR3: TGCGCCAGCACCCCCGGGACAGGGTATGGCTACACCTTC. Its protein product is CASTPGTGYGYTF.

The chain has TRBV7-8 and TRBJ2-7; D possibly corresponds to TRBD1 (5 bases). This CDR3 region has 14 residues. Germline values: CDR1 SGHVS, CDR2 FQNEAQ. V dropped 6 bases and J dropped 3 bases, with 15 bases sitting between them. Here the CDR3 reads CASSSPSGFYEQYF. The CDR3 nucleotides are TGTGCCAGCAGTTCACCGTCAGGGTTCTACGAGCAGTACTTC. Full variable domain (remainder filled in from reference TRBV7-8 and TRBJ2-7): GAGVSQSPRYKVAKRGQDVALRCDPISGHVSLFWYQQALGQGPEFLTYFQNEAQLDKSGLPSDRFFAERPEGSVSTLKIQRTQQEDSAVYLCASSSPSGFYEQYFGPGTRLTVT.

CDR3 sequence (DNA): TGTGCCTCAGCAAAGTGGGGGGGCACCGGGGAGCTGTTTTTT. Protein product: CASAKWGGTGELFF. The chain uses TRBV11-2 and TRBJ2-2; 7 bases match TRBD2. V lost 11 bases to trimming and J lost 4 bases; unmatched junction nucleotides: 10. The CDR3 has 14 amino acids. Germline V gene sequence: CDR1 SGHAT, CDR2 FQNNGV.

This clone was observed once. The chain carries TRBV21-1 and TRBJ2-7; no DNA check was done on the table's D call, TRBD2. TRBV21-1 corresponds to a pseudogene. CDR3 size: 15 residues. CDR3 amino acids: CASSGDYPPLGEQYF. For the CDR3, the DNA is TGTGCCAGCAGCGGAGACTACCCACCCCTCGGGGAGCAGTACTTC.

This clone has just a few counts. The chain employs TRBV4-3 and TRBJ2-6; 7 bases are a match to TRBD1. Germline V gives CDR1 LGHNA, CDR2 YSLEER. The CDR3 is made up of 16 amino acids. The J segment lost 2 bases and the V segment lost 2 bases, leaving 3 bases of the junction unmatched. The CDR3 DNA follows: TGCGCCAGCAGCCAACCCGGGACAGCTGGGGCCAACGTCCTGACTTTC. Its translation: CASSQPGTAGANVLTF.

The CDR3 region has the DNA TGTGCCAGCAGCACCCGCGGGGAGGCCCAGTACTTC. This codes for CASSTRGEAQYF. The V gene is TRBV9, the J gene TRBJ2-5, with D possibly matching TRBD2 (6 bases). V dropped 4 bases and J dropped 9 bases, with 13 bases sitting between them. CDR3 length: 12 residues. Germline V gene data show CDR1 as SGDLS and CDR2 as YYNGEE.

This sequence joins TRBV5-6 and TRBJ2-7; 7 positions agree with TRBD1. The germline V gene has CDR1 SGHDT and CDR2 YYEEEE. The CDR3 is 14 amino acids. Trimming took 0 bases from V and 2 from J; bases not matched to a gene: 2. The CDR3 coding sequence is TGTGCCAGCAGCTTGGTGCAGGGGGCCTACGAGCAGTACTTC. It yields the protein CASSLVQGAYEQYF.

The chain uses TRBV5-6 and TRBJ1-5; 10 bases are a match to TRBD1. V lost 4 bases, J lost 7 bases, and 11 bases stayed unmatched. Per germline, CDR1 SGHDT and CDR2 YYEEEE. The CDR3 totals 16 residues. CDR3 region: CASSIAGTGAEQPQHF. The CDR3 DNA follows: TGTGCCAGCAGCATCGCCGGGACAGGGGCTGAACAGCCCCAGCATTTT.

This clone turned up a few times. J is TRBJ2-7 and V is TRBV6-1; possibly TRBD2 for D (7 bases). This CDR3 contains 13 residues. From germline, CDR1 is MNHNS and CDR2 SASEGT. V lost 7 bases, J lost 4 bases, and 14 bases lay in between. The CDR3 bases are TGTGCCAGCAAGGGGGGGGCCTCTTACGAGCAGTACTTC. Encoded protein: CASKGGASYEQYF.

This CDR3 is CASSLGGGEDTQYF. CDR3 sequence (DNA): TGTGCCAGCAGCCTAGGGGGGGGAGAGGATACGCAGTATTTT. The chain has TRBV7-9 and TRBJ2-3; weak D call: TRBD2 (7 bases). The germline gives CDR1 SEHNR, CDR2 FQNEAQ (reference sequence). The CDR3 runs 14 residues. The V end lost 5 bases, the J end lost 6 bases, and 15 bases lay between the germline ends.